A single sample is the source of the 27 T cell receptor beta chains below, sequenced in a study of patients and donors after allogeneic stem cell transplantation. TCRdb reanalysed the RT-PCR reads using MiXCR and keeps one entry per CDR3 protein. The sample includes about a million distinct CDR3 sequences, about 20% of them seen just once. Sequencing used blood, either unsorted or a sorted T cell fraction (not recorded which). The receptors were gathered from a human donor who was either an allogeneic HSCT recipient or a stem cell or donor lymphocyte infusion donor (not recorded which). It is not recorded whose cells these are; they may come from a transplant donor.

The V call is TRBV6-1, the J call TRBJ2-2; D might be TRBD2 (7 bases). Per the germline V gene, CDR1 is MNHNS and CDR2 is SASEGT. V dropped 8 bases and J dropped 1 base, with 14 bases sitting between them. The CDR3 extends over 15 amino acids. CDR3 residues: CASGGAKLNTGELFF. As DNA, the CDR3 is TGTGCCAGCGGGGGGGCCAAACTGAACACCGGGGAGCTGTTTTTT.

The chain combines TRBV5-1 with TRBJ1-2, with unresolved D. Germline V gene lookup returns CDR1 SGHRS and CDR2 YFSETQ. This CDR3 has 13 amino acids. With 0 bases removed from V and 1 base from J, the gap between germline ends came to 4 bases. CDR3 DNA sequence: TGCGCCAGCAGCTTGGACAATAACTATGGCTACACCTTC. Its protein is CASSLDNNYGYTF.

The chain recombines TRBV6-2 or TRBV6-3 with TRBJ1-5, with D perhaps TRBD1 (5 bases). V was clipped by 8 bases and J by 3 bases, with 14 bases between them. This CDR3 region has 14 residues. Germline CDR1 MNHEY, CDR2 SVGEGT. The CDR3 reads CASQTRQYNQPQHF. The CDR3 nucleotides read TGTGCCAGCCAAACGAGACAGTACAATCAGCCCCAGCATTTT.

This clonotype has a handful of counts. This chain uses TRBV29-1 with TRBJ2-7; a weak D match, TRBD1 (6 bases). CDR1 is SQVTM and CDR2 is ANQGSEA in the germline V gene. Trimming removed 5 bases from V and 3 bases from J, with 14 bases in between. The CDR3 has 13 residues. The CDR3 region is CSVLGQTDYEQYF. The CDR3 nucleotides read TGCAGCGTTCTAGGACAGACAGACTACGAGCAGTACTTC.

V usage is TRBV4-1 and J usage is TRBJ2-3, with D possibly matching TRBD2 (6 bases). Between the trimmed V and J ends, which lost 5 bases and 1 base, there was a span of 13 bases. Germline CDR1 reads MGHRA; CDR2 reads YSYEKL. CDR3 length: 15 amino acids. CDR3 region: CASSNSPGGTDTQYF. The CDR3 DNA sequence: TGCGCCAGCAGCAATTCTCCGGGGGGCACAGATACGCAGTATTTT.

This clonotype was seen a few times. The genes are TRBV6-1 and TRBJ1-1; no definite D call. This CDR3 region has 13 residues. Germline V gene lookup returns CDR1 MNHNS and CDR2 SASEGT. Trimming cost V 6 bases and J 1 base, with 9 bases left between them. The CDR3 loop is CASSRRRNTEAFF. The CDR3 bases are TGTGCCAGCAGCAGGAGGCGGAACACTGAAGCTTTCTTT.

The table lists this clonotype with a few counts. V and J are TRBV9 and TRBJ2-1; D assignment may be TRBD1 or TRBD2 (6 bases each). Trimming shortened V by 2 bases and J by 1 base, and 13 bases separated the two germline ends. There are 16 residues in the CDR3. Germline V gives CDR1 SGDLS, CDR2 YYNGEE. The chain's CDR3 is CASSVWAGTSYNEQFF. The DNA for the CDR3 is TGTGCCAGCAGCGTGTGGGCGGGGACATCCTACAATGAGCAGTTCTTC.

This chain joins TRBV4-1 and TRBJ1-3, with no clear D. This CDR3 contains 19 residues. The germline V gene encodes CDR1 MGHRA and CDR2 YSYEKL. Trimming took 0 bases from V and 4 from J, leaving 22 bases between them. CDR3 loop: CASSQETSPGSLSGNTIYF. CDR3 nucleotides: TGCGCCAGCAGCCAAGAAACGAGTCCGGGGTCCTTGAGCGGAAACACCATATATTTT.

This chain joins TRBV2 and TRBJ1-6, with 7 bases fitting TRBD1. The CDR3 extends over 15 amino acids. The trim removed 6 bases at V and 6 bases at J, leaving 8 bases unmatched. The germline V gene encodes CDR1 SNHLY and CDR2 FYNNEI. The CDR3 sequence is CASRYRGTVNSPLHF. The CDR3 bases are TGTGCCAGCAGGTACCGGGGGACAGTTAATTCACCCCTCCACTTT.

The chain couples TRBV5-6 to TRBJ2-7; D is uncertain. Germline lookup yields CDR1 SGHDT and CDR2 YYEEEE. This CDR3 contains 14 residues. Trimming stripped 2 bases from V and 5 bases from J, with 14 bases between. DNA of the CDR3: TGTGCCAGCAGCTTCCGGGCCAGCATCCACGAGCAGTACTTC. It encodes CASSFRASIHEQYF. The entire variable domain, with the rest obtained from reference TRBV5-6 and TRBJ2-7, is as follows: DAGVTQSPTHLIKTRGQQVTLRCSPKSGHDTVSWYQQALGQGPQFIFQYYEEEERQRGNFPDRFSGHQFPNYSSELNVNALLLGDSALYLCASSFRASIHEQYFGPGTRLTVT.

In this sample, this clonotype turned up a few times. The gene calls are TRBV10-3 and TRBJ2-3; no definite D call. V was cut by 2 bases and J by 5 bases, with 14 bases left in between. This CDR3 has 15 residues. Looked up from germline, CDR1 is ENHRY and CDR2 is SYGVKD. Here the CDR3 reads CAISELAVWGDTQYF. CDR3 in DNA: TGTGCCATCAGTGAGCTGGCCGTCTGGGGAGATACGCAGTATTTT.

The rearrangement uses TRBV4-3 and TRBJ2-3; a possible D gene is TRBD2 (7 bases). This CDR3 contains 16 residues. Per germline, CDR1 LGHNA and CDR2 YSLEER. Between the trimmed V and J ends, which lost 1 base and 0 bases, there was a span of 11 bases. CDR3 region: CASSQGRGPSTDTQYF. CDR3 nucleotide sequence: TGCGCCAGCAGCCAAGGGCGGGGGCCAAGCACAGATACGCAGTATTTT.

This clonotype came up a few times. This chain links TRBV29-1 with TRBJ1-1, with a tentative D call TRBD1 (6 bases). The germline V gene has CDR1 SQVTM and CDR2 ANQGSEA. The CDR3 totals 13 residues. Trimming stripped 8 bases from V and 4 bases from J, with 17 bases between. CDR3: CSFFSGATTEAFF. CDR3 DNA sequence: TGCAGCTTCTTCTCAGGGGCGACCACTGAAGCTTTCTTT.

In this sample, this clonotype turned up many times. The genes are TRBV29-1 and TRBJ2-5; D not resolved. The CDR3 runs to 12 residues. Trimming shortened V by 8 bases and J by 5 bases, and 15 bases separated the two germline ends. Germline V CDR1 and CDR2: SQVTM, ANQGSEA. The CDR3 loop reads CSLRTKAETQYF. CDR3 nucleotide sequence: TGCAGCCTCAGGACCAAAGCGGAGACCCAGTACTTC.

This chain joins TRBV7-2 and TRBJ2-1; no firm D call. The CDR3 is made up of 12 amino acids. Trimming cost V 5 bases and J 8 bases, with 10 bases left between them. In germline, CDR1 is SGHTA, CDR2 FQGNSA. The CDR3: CASSTYLHEQFF. In nucleotides, the CDR3 is TGTGCCAGCAGCACCTACCTCCATGAGCAGTTCTTC.

Details on this clonotype: It is likely a read error, because the conserved phenylalanine at the end of the CDR3 is missing. The DNA is left out, because the CDR3 cannot be placed on it with certainty; the CDR3 is given as TCRdb lists it. The CDR3 loop is CASSLRIRAFFI. The chain combines TRBV12-3 or TRBV12-4 with TRBJ2-4; the D call TRBD2 from the table was never checked on the DNA. The CDR3 is 12 residues long, ends included.

This chain connects TRBV5-4 to TRBJ2-5; 7 positions match TRBD2. Germline V lookup: CDR1 SGHNT, CDR2 YYREEE (reference sequence). This CDR3 spans 15 amino acids. V was pared by 4 bases and J by 4 bases, with 10 bases of the junction left unmatched. Here the CDR3 reads CASSKGVLASETQYF. The CDR3 coding sequence is TGTGCCAGCAGCAAGGGCGTACTAGCGTCAGAGACCCAGTACTTC. The entire variable domain, with the rest obtained from reference TRBV5-4 and TRBJ2-5, is as follows: ETGVTQSPTHLIKTRGQQVTLRCSSQSGHNTVSWYQQALGQGPQFIFQYYREEENGRGNFPPRFSGLQFPNYSSELNVNALELDDSALYLCASSKGVLASETQYFGPGTRLLVL.

V usage is TRBV19 and J usage is TRBJ1-2; D unclear. With 10 bases removed from V and 9 bases from J, the gap between germline ends came to 24 bases. CDR1 is LNHDA, CDR2 SQIVND, per germline (reference sequence). This CDR3 contains 14 residues. The CDR3 protein is CATTETPPFVSYTF. The CDR3 DNA reads as TGTGCCACCACCGAGACACCACCTTTCGTGAGCTACACCTTC.

This clonotype has more than one count but fewer than ten. This chain connects TRBV7-3 to TRBJ1-6; 8 nucleotides agree with TRBD1. This CDR3 has 15 residues. J lost 6 bases, V lost 4 bases, and 5 bases had no gene match. Germline assignment: CDR1 SGHTA and CDR2 FQGTGA. CDR3: CASSYGTGGNSPLHF. The CDR3 DNA follows: TGTGCCAGCAGCTATGGAACAGGGGGTAATTCACCCCTCCACTTT. The whole variable domain, filled in from reference TRBV7-3 and TRBJ1-6, reads GAGVSQTPSNKVTEKGKYVELRCDPISGHTALYWYRQSLGQGPEFLIYFQGTGAADDSGLPNDRFFAVRPEGSVSTLKIQRTERGDSAVYLCASSYGTGGNSPLHFGNGTRLTVT.

This sequence joins TRBV6-2 or TRBV6-3 and TRBJ2-7; 10 bases line up with TRBD1. Looked up from germline, CDR1 is MNHEY and CDR2 is SVGEGT. The CDR3 totals 16 residues. V lost 6 bases to trimming and J lost 4 bases; unmatched junction nucleotides: 12. The CDR3, as DNA: TGTGCCAGCAGCTTATACCCGGGACAGGGGAAATACGAGCAGTACTTC. It encodes CASSLYPGQGKYEQYF.

This clonotype was seen a few times. V gene TRBV7-2 combines with J gene TRBJ2-5; no clear D gene. V was cut by 5 bases and J by 9 bases, with 10 bases left in between. Germline V gene sequence: CDR1 SGHTA, CDR2 FQGNSA. The CDR3 has 11 residues. For the CDR3, the DNA is TGTGCCAGCAGCCATGAGTGGGCCCAGTACTTC. Residues: CASSHEWAQYF.

This rearrangement joins TRBV6-5 to TRBJ1-1, with 7 bases that match TRBD1. CDR1 is MNHEY and CDR2 is SVGAGI in the germline V gene. The CDR3 totals 13 residues. The trim removed 6 bases at V and 5 bases at J, leaving 6 bases unmatched. The CDR3 protein is CASRYRGPTEAFF. The CDR3 coding sequence is TGTGCCAGCAGGTACAGGGGCCCTACTGAAGCTTTCTTT.

The chain combines TRBV20-1 with TRBJ1-4; 7 nucleotides line up with TRBD1. Germline-derived CDR1 and CDR2 are DFQATT and SNEGSKA (reference sequence). There are 14 residues in the CDR3. V lost 0 bases and J lost 6; bases outside the gene matches: 4. The CDR3 DNA reads as TGCAGTGCTAGAGATCACAGGGGAGATGAAAAACTGTTTTTT. As protein: CSARDHRGDEKLFF.

This clonotype was counted many times. This sequence joins TRBV12-3 or TRBV12-4 and TRBJ2-5, with D perhaps matching TRBD1 or TRBD2 (5 bases each). This CDR3 spans 12 amino acids. V shed 8 bases and J shed 1 base, with 8 bases lying between them. The CDR3 here is CASRGLQETQYF. The CDR3 coding sequence is TGTGCCAGCCGGGGCCTCCAAGAGACCCAGTACTTC.

This chain joins TRBV20-1 and TRBJ1-6, with a possible D match to TRBD1 (6 bases). The CDR3 has 14 amino acids. Deletions cut 1 base from V and 5 bases from J, with 9 bases between. Germline V gene data show CDR1 as DFQATT and CDR2 as SNEGSKA (reference sequence). The CDR3 is CSARARGNNSPLHF. Here the CDR3 DNA reads TGCAGTGCTAGAGCCAGGGGAAATAATTCACCCCTCCACTTT.

The V gene is TRBV5-1, the J gene TRBJ2-3, with 14 bases identical to TRBD2. CDR3 size: 16 residues. Germline V CDR1 and CDR2: SGHRS, YFSETQ. V lost 4 bases and J lost 7; bases outside the gene matches: 8. CDR3 amino acids: CASSAGLAGVSNTQYF. CDR3 nucleotide sequence: TGCGCCAGCAGCGCGGGACTAGCGGGAGTTTCAAATACGCAGTATTTT.

The V gene is TRBV7-9, the J gene TRBJ2-7; 9 positions agree with TRBD1. J gave up 3 bases and V 5 bases, and 8 bases lay outside the gene matches. The CDR3 spans 15 residues. Germline CDR1 SEHNR, CDR2 FQNEAQ (reference sequence). CDR3: CASSRLRDRDYEQYF. In DNA form, the CDR3 reads TGTGCCAGCAGCAGGCTCCGGGACAGGGACTACGAGCAGTACTTC.